This entry lists 9 T cell receptor beta chains sequenced from one sample in a study of blood T cell repertoires in COVID-19. Profiling relied on immunoSEQ multiplex PCR, and the TCRdb table lists in-frame clones only, not all of them. Of about 250,000 clones in the sample, more than 70% were seen once. Material for sequencing was peripheral blood. These receptors were taken from a woman in her 30s with COVID-19, enrolled during active disease.

The CDR3 loop is CASSTTGGGNSPLHF. The DNA of the CDR3 is TGTGCCAGTAGTACGACAGGGGGCGGGAATTCACCCCTCCACTTT. The V call is TRBV19, the J call TRBJ1-6, with 10 positions matching TRBD1. The CDR3 extends over 15 amino acids. CDR1 is LNHDA, CDR2 SQIVND, per germline (reference sequence). V lost 4 bases to trimming and J lost 7 bases; unmatched junction nucleotides: 4.

The rearrangement links TRBV20-1 to TRBJ2-7; possibly TRBD1 for D (6 bases). CDR1 and CDR2 (germline): DFQATT, SNEGSKA (reference sequence). This CDR3 has 11 residues. Trimming shortened V by 3 bases and J by 10 bases, and 13 bases separated the two germline ends. In DNA, the CDR3 is TGCAGTGCTAGTGCCAGGGGAAGCCAGTACTTC. This translates into CSASARGSQYF.

The V and J genes are TRBV2 and TRBJ2-2; D is uncertain. V was clipped by 4 bases and J by 5 bases, with 5 bases between them. The germline CDR1 and CDR2 sequences are SNHLY and FYNNEI. This CDR3 region has 12 residues. CDR3 region: CASSVGTGELFF. As DNA, the CDR3 is TGTGCCAGCAGTGTCGGGACCGGGGAGCTGTTTTTT.

The J gene is TRBJ2-1, the V gene TRBV27; 8 bases line up with TRBD2. The CDR3 contains 16 residues. Germline loops: CDR1 MNHEY, CDR2 SMNVEV (reference sequence). J lost 6 bases, V lost 1 base, and 8 bases had no gene match. CDR3: CASSLWGTSGANEQFF. In DNA, the CDR3 is TGTGCCAGCAGTTTATGGGGGACTAGTGGGGCCAATGAGCAGTTCTTC.

This clone was counted once. This chain uses TRBV24-1 with TRBJ1-4; no clear D gene. Germline CDR1 and CDR2: KGHDR and SFDVKD. The V gene lost 3 bases and the J gene lost 6 bases, with 7 bases spanning the gap. This CDR3 has 13 amino acids. The DNA of the CDR3 is TGTGCCACCAGTGATGCGGGAGATGAAAAACTGTTTTTT. Translation: CATSDAGDEKLFF.

V gene TRBV27 combines with J gene TRBJ2-3; 7 nucleotides line up with TRBD2. The CDR3 is 16 residues long. The ends lost 6 bases at V and 0 bases at J; junction bases unmatched: 9. In germline, CDR1 is MNHEY, CDR2 SMNVEV (reference sequence). In nucleotides, the CDR3 is TGTGCCAGCAGGCCCCCTAGCGGTTATAGCACAGATACGCAGTATTTT. Its protein is CASRPPSGYSTDTQYF.

This clone occurred a few times. V and J are TRBV24-1 and TRBJ1-1; no clear D gene. Trimming took off 0 bases at V and 1 base at J, with 14 bases between the two ends. Germline V gene data show CDR1 as KGHDR and CDR2 as SFDVKD. This CDR3 contains 17 residues. CDR3 in DNA: TGTGCCACCAGTGATTTGCTGCAGGCACCTACGAACACTGAAGCTTTCTTT. It yields the protein CATSDLLQAPTNTEAFF.

The rearrangement joins TRBV19 to TRBJ2-7, with 7 bases that match TRBD1. J was trimmed by 0 bases and V by 7 bases; bases with no gene match: 9. There are 15 residues in the CDR3. Looked up from germline, CDR1 is LNHDA and CDR2 is SQIVND (reference sequence). CDR3 coding DNA: TGTGCCAGTAACACGCAGACAGGGAACTCCTACGAGCAGTACTTC. It encodes CASNTQTGNSYEQYF.

V and J are TRBV4-1 and TRBJ1-5; D is uncertain. This CDR3 is 15 amino acids long. CDR1 and CDR2 from the germline V gene are MGHRA and YSYEKL. Trimming removed 0 bases from V and 6 bases from J, with 12 bases in between. The CDR3 loop reads CASSQDPGEGQPQHF. CDR3 DNA: TGCGCCAGCAGCCAAGATCCTGGGGAGGGTCAGCCCCAGCATTTT.